The clone carrying this TCR beta chain was counted between two and nine times. Its antigen is undetermined. This entry belongs to a study of T cells in Graves' hyperthyroidism and ophthalmopathy. Study conclusions and caveats: Blood held most thyroid clonotypes expanded above 0.001 frequency. Ophthalmopathy was told apart from stable hyperthyroidism by a 13 V-J model.

Amplification of TCR beta CDR3 regions used RNA as the template. Carried out on the TCR CDR3, a first-round RT-PCR used the HTBI primer set. Using its own MiXCR run on the multiplex PCR reads, TCRdb lists one record per CDR3 protein. The data hold around 620,000 distinct CDR3 sequences, with 15% to 20% observed a single time. The hyperthyroidism was newly diagnosed and had lasted under 2 months; the patients were aged 18 to 65. Thyroid ultrasound, orbital computed tomography, clinical symptoms, and serum thyroxine and TRAb underpinned diagnoses. The J segment lost 2 bases and the V segment lost 7 bases, leaving 9 bases of the junction unmatched. Germline V gene data show CDR1 as SQVTM and CDR2 as ANQGSEA. This CDR3 contains 14 residues.

The receptor was isolated from a young woman with Graves' hyperthyroidism. Sequenced input: blood. The V call is TRBV29-1, the J call TRBJ2-3; TRBD1 matches at 7 bases. CDR3 protein: CSGSTGASTDTQYF. CDR3 nucleotides: TGCAGCGGGTCTACAGGGGCCTCCACAGATACGCAGTATTTT.